This entry lists 21 T cell receptor beta chains sequenced from one sample in a study of naive and memory T cell subsets. An equimolar mix of two oligonucleotides served as the beta constant-region primer for TRBC1 and TRBC2. TCRdb passed the UMI-ligation and nested PCR reads through MiXCR, listing each CDR3 protein once. This repertoire shows about 150,000 distinct CDR3 sequences, about a sixth found once; its top ten account for around 0.14%. The specimen was naive CD4+ T cells from blood. The receptors here all came from a human donor in good health.

This clonotype was recorded at least ten times. The chain recombines TRBV12-3 or TRBV12-4 with TRBJ2-3; D gene uncertain. The V gene lost 1 base and the J gene lost 11 bases, with 10 bases spanning the gap. The CDR3 is made up of 12 amino acids. CDR3 nucleotide sequence: TGTGCCAGCAGTTTAGAGGAGAGGTTGCAGTATTTT. This sequence encodes CASSLEERLQYF.

This clonotype has at least ten counts. The chain joins TRBV10-3 to TRBJ2-2, with 9 bases matching TRBD2. J lost 0 bases, V lost 4 bases, and 3 bases had no gene match. This CDR3 contains 16 residues. CDR1 ENHRY and CDR2 SYGVKD come from the germline V gene. The CDR3: CAISGLAGSNTGELFF. CDR3 sequence (DNA): TGTGCCATCAGTGGGCTAGCGGGATCGAACACCGGGGAGCTGTTTTTT.

The chain carries TRBV20-1 and TRBJ2-5; D possibly corresponds to TRBD2 (5 bases). The germline V gene encodes CDR1 DFQATT and CDR2 SNEGSKA (reference sequence). Trimming removed 5 bases from V and 2 bases from J, with 12 bases in between. The CDR3 loop spans 13 amino acids. The CDR3 loop is CSAPAGGQETQYF. The CDR3 bases are TGCAGTGCTCCCGCGGGTGGACAAGAGACCCAGTACTTC.

This clonotype was detected only a few times. This chain links TRBV4-1 with TRBJ2-7; 12 bases map to TRBD2. Germline values: CDR1 MGHRA, CDR2 YSYEKL. With 0 bases clipped from V and 11 bases from J, the junction kept 8 bases outside the gene matches. The CDR3 consists of 15 residues. In DNA, the CDR3 is TGCGCCAGCAGCCAAGAAGGCCTAGCGGGAGGGAAAGAGTACTTC. It codes for CASSQEGLAGGKEYF.

The chain employs TRBV10-3 and TRBJ2-7, with 12 bases lining up with TRBD2. The J segment lost 5 bases and the V segment lost 6 bases, leaving 11 bases of the junction unmatched. Germline CDR1 reads ENHRY; CDR2 reads SYGVKD. The CDR3 has 16 residues. The CDR3 is CAISPILAGGLHEQYF. The DNA for the CDR3 is TGTGCCATCAGCCCCATACTAGCGGGAGGTTTGCACGAGCAGTACTTC.

The chain employs TRBV28 and TRBJ2-7; the D gene is possibly TRBD2 (6 bases). The germline V gene has CDR1 MDHEN and CDR2 SYDVKM. The CDR3 is 13 amino acids. Trimming took 7 bases from V and 2 from J, leaving 12 bases between them. The CDR3 sequence is CASTTGAPYEQYF. The CDR3, as DNA: TGTGCCAGCACTACGGGAGCGCCCTACGAGCAGTACTTC.

The V call is TRBV7-9, the J call TRBJ2-1; 8 bases map to TRBD1. The germline V gene has CDR1 SEHNR and CDR2 FQNEAQ (reference sequence). This CDR3 has 15 residues. Germline trimming cut 7 bases from V and 2 bases from J; bases unmatched to any gene: 7. The CDR3 bases are TGTGCCAGCAACATACAGGGGGTTCCCTACAATGAGCAGTTCTTC. It is translated as CASNIQGVPYNEQFF.

The chain combines TRBV29-1 with TRBJ1-4; D not certain. With 5 bases removed from V and 5 bases from J, the gap between germline ends came to 12 bases. Looked up from germline, CDR1 is SQVTM and CDR2 is ANQGSEA. The CDR3 runs to 13 residues. As DNA, the CDR3 is TGCAGCGTTACCGGGTCTGGCAATGAAAAACTGTTTTTT. Its protein is CSVTGSGNEKLFF.

A few counts support this clonotype. This rearrangement joins TRBV4-1 to TRBJ1-6; TRBD1 matches at 7 bases. After removal of 1 base from V and 0 bases from J, the junction contained 9 bases not matched to a gene. This CDR3 spans 19 amino acids. Germline V gene sequence: CDR1 MGHRA, CDR2 YSYEKL. CDR3 DNA: TGCGCCAGCAGCCAAGGCCCACAGGGGCGGAGCTCCTATAATTCACCCCTCCACTTT. Translating it yields CASSQGPQGRSSYNSPLHF.

This chain uses TRBV6-4 with TRBJ1-2; the D gene is possibly TRBD1 (5 bases). In germline, CDR1 is MRHNA, CDR2 SNTAGT. V was cut by 2 bases and J by 4 bases, with 8 bases left in between. This CDR3 has 13 residues. CDR3 sequence reads: CASSDGTPYGYTF. The CDR3 bases are TGTGCCAGCAGTGACGGGACGCCCTATGGCTACACCTTC.

The sample holds a few counts of this clonotype. This chain uses TRBV2 with TRBJ2-5; unclear D gene. V lost 2 bases to trimming and J lost 3 bases, with 4 bases between them. Germline CDR1 SNHLY, CDR2 FYNNEI. The length of the CDR3 is 12 residues. CDR3 DNA sequence: TGTGCCAGCAGTGAATCCAAAGAGACCCAGTACTTC. Protein product: CASSESKETQYF. Full variable domain (remainder filled in from reference TRBV2 and TRBJ2-5): EPEVTQTPSHQVTQMGQEVILRCVPISNHLYFYWYRQILGQKVEFLVSFYNNEISEKSEIFDDQFSVERPDGSNFTLKIRSTKLEDSAMYFCASSESKETQYFGPGTRLLVL.

The chain links TRBV7-3 to TRBJ2-3, with D maybe TRBD2 (5 bases). Germline V gene sequence: CDR1 SGHTA, CDR2 FQGTGA. The CDR3 runs 15 residues. The V end was cut by 5 bases, the J end by 1 base, with 13 bases between. The CDR3 nucleotides are TGTGCCAGCAGCATCCTTGGAGGACGCACAGATACGCAGTATTTT. Its protein product is CASSILGGRTDTQYF.

The genes are TRBV6-1 and TRBJ1-1, with TRBD1 matching 7 bases. The germline V gene encodes CDR1 MNHNS and CDR2 SASEGT. V was clipped by 6 bases and J by 8 bases; unmatched bases: 3. The CDR3 has 11 amino acids. The CDR3 region has the DNA TGTGCCAGCAGATCGGACAGGGAAGCTTTCTTT. Residues: CASRSDREAFF.

The chain joins TRBV29-1 to TRBJ2-5; D unclear. V lost 6 bases, J lost 1 base, and 15 bases lay in between. Germline CDR1 and CDR2: SQVTM and ANQGSEA. CDR3 length equals 14 residues. The CDR3 protein is CSVSSSSGQETQYF. The CDR3 bases are TGCAGCGTCAGTAGCTCGTCTGGCCAAGAGACCCAGTACTTC.

The chain recombines TRBV18 with TRBJ2-3, with 8 bases aligning to TRBD1. CDR1 is KGHSH and CDR2 is LQKENI in the germline V gene. Trimming cost V 2 bases and J 0 bases; bases outside gene matches: 1. The CDR3 runs to 15 residues. The CDR3 reads CASSPWTGSTDTQYF. DNA for the CDR3: TGTGCCAGCTCACCATGGACAGGGAGCACAGATACGCAGTATTTT.

About this clonotype itself: The junction does not match germline at one end; this may be a read error. This chain joins TRBV12-3 or TRBV12-4 and TRBJ1-1; D is undetermined. This CDR3 has 11 residues. The CDR3 nucleotides are TGTGCCAGCAGATTAGGGCTTGAAGCTTTCTTT. Residues: CASRLGLEAFF.

The chain employs TRBV11-2 and TRBJ2-1, with D possibly matching TRBD2 (6 bases). Germline V lookup: CDR1 SGHAT, CDR2 FQNNGV. The CDR3 is 16 amino acids. V was pared by 1 base and J by 4 bases, with 14 bases between. This chain's CDR3 is CASSLVLGSGYNEQFF. In nucleotides, the CDR3 is TGTGCCAGCAGCTTAGTACTCGGGAGCGGTTACAATGAGCAGTTCTTC.

In its sample, this clonotype was seen a few times. The rearrangement links TRBV7-2 to TRBJ1-2, with 10 positions matching TRBD1. Germline-derived CDR1 and CDR2 are SGHTA and FQGNSA. The CDR3 runs 16 residues. With 5 bases clipped from V and 3 bases from J, the junction kept 9 bases outside the gene matches. The CDR3 DNA is TGTGCCAGCAGCAGTCGGACAGGGGGTTTCCACTATGGCTACACCTTC. It yields the protein CASSSRTGGFHYGYTF.

This clonotype turned up a few times. The chain links TRBV29-1 to TRBJ2-3; 13 nucleotides match TRBD2. The CDR3 length is 14 residues. The ends lost 6 bases at V and 6 bases at J; junction bases unmatched: 6. Germline lookup yields CDR1 SQVTM and CDR2 ANQGSEA. The DNA for the CDR3 is TGCAGCGTCAGGACTAGCGGGAGTCTGGATACGCAGTATTTT. It translates to CSVRTSGSLDTQYF.

This clonotype turned up a few times. V gene TRBV9 combines with J gene TRBJ2-5; D is unresolved. Germline CDR1 SGDLS, CDR2 YYNGEE. The CDR3 runs 11 residues. V lost 0 bases, J lost 3 bases, and 0 bases lay in between. As DNA, the CDR3 is TGTGCCAGCAGCGTAGAAGAGACCCAGTACTTC. Its translation is CASSVEETQYF.

The V gene is TRBV11-2, the J gene TRBJ2-7; 9 bases map to TRBD2. Germline trimming cut 1 base from V and 3 bases from J; bases unmatched to any gene: 7. Germline assignment: CDR1 SGHAT and CDR2 FQNNGV. The CDR3 contains 16 residues. DNA of the CDR3: TGTGCCAGCAGCTTAGCCGCTAGCGGGGCCCTCTACGAGCAGTACTTC. It encodes CASSLAASGALYEQYF.